Following are 5 T cell receptor beta chains from one sample sequenced in a study of control samples from healthy donors and cancer patients (TCRdb year 2020). Library preparation employed the immunoSEQ multiplex PCR assay. This immuneACCESS table, as held by TCRdb, lists in-frame sequences with V and J called but not all clones. Of the missing ones, under half trace to an unresolved V gene in checked studies; the others have no known cause. This sample has about 69,000 clones in its table, and roughly 84% of those were observed once. The ten largest account for 2.5% to 3% of the sample. The sample taken for sequencing was PBMCs. These receptors were collected from a woman between 45 and 60 years old with lung cancer.

The chain has TRBV6-6 and TRBJ1-5; D is possibly TRBD1 (6 bases). This CDR3 has 16 amino acids. Germline CDR1 is MNHNY and CDR2 is SVGAGI (reference sequence). Trimming stripped 6 bases from V and 1 base from J, with 16 bases between. The CDR3 here is CASSPEQGLSNQPQHF. As DNA, the CDR3 is TGTGCCAGCAGCCCGGAACAGGGTTTGAGCAATCAGCCCCAGCATTTT.

This clone showed up just once. CDR3 region: CASSRQGDEQFF. CDR3 DNA sequence: TGTGCCAGCTCACGGCAGGGTGATGAGCAGTTCTTC. The V call is TRBV18, the J call TRBJ2-1, with D possibly being TRBD1 (5 bases). This CDR3 is 12 amino acids long. Germline values: CDR1 KGHSH, CDR2 LQKENI. The germline V and J ends were trimmed by 4 bases and 8 bases, with 9 bases remaining between them.

V gene TRBV6-5 combines with J gene TRBJ2-3, with 9 bases aligning to TRBD1. CDR3 size: 16 residues. The V and J ends lost 2 bases and 10 bases, in that order; junction bases with no gene match: 13. In germline, CDR1 is MNHEY, CDR2 SVGAGI. For the CDR3, the DNA is TGTGCCAGCAGTTACGGGGGACAGGGACCTAGGCCAGCGCAGTATTTT. Protein sequence: CASSYGGQGPRPAQYF.

The chain combines TRBV29-1 with TRBJ2-1; D is undetermined. CDR3 length: 13 residues. V was cut by 3 bases and J by 6 bases, with 12 bases left in between. Germline CDR1 is SQVTM and CDR2 is ANQGSEA. CDR3 DNA sequence: TGCAGCGTTGAGGGCCAGTTCGGCAATGAGCAGTTCTTC. Translating gives CSVEGQFGNEQFF.

The chain links TRBV6-6 to TRBJ1-3; 9 bases align to TRBD1. Trimming removed 0 bases from V and 3 bases from J; junction bases left unmatched: 3. Looked up from germline, CDR1 is MNHNY and CDR2 is SVGAGI (reference sequence). The CDR3 runs to 16 residues. CDR3 nucleotide sequence: TGTGCCAGCAGTTACTCTACAGGGGGCAGTGGAAACACCATATATTTT. Translation gives CASSYSTGGSGNTIYF.